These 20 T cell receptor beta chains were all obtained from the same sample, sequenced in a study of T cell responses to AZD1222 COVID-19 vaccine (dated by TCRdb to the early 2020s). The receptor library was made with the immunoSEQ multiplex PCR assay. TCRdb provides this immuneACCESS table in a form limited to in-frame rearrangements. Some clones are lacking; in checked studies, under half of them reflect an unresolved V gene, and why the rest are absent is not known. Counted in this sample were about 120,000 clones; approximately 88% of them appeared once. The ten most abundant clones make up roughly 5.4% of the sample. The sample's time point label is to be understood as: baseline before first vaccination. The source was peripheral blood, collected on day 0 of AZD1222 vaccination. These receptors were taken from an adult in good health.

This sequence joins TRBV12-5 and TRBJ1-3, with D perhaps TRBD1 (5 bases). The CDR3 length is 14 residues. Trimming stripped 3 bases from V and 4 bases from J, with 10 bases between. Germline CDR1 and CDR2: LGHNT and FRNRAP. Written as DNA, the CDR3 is TGTGCTAGTGGTTTTGGGGGAGCAGGAAACACCATATATTTT. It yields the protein CASGFGGAGNTIYF.

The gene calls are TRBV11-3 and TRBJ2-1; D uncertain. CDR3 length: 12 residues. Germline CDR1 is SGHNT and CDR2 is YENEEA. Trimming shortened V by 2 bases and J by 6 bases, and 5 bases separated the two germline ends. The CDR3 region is CASSLMGNEQFF. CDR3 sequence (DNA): TGTGCCAGCAGCTTAATGGGCAATGAGCAGTTCTTC.

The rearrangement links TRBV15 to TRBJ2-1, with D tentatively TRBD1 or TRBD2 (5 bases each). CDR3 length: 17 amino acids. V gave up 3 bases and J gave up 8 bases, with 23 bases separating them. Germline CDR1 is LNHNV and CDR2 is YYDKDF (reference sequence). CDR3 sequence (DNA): TGTGCCACCAGCAGGACACTGGGTGGGACCAAGGTCGATGAGCAGTTCTTC. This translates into CATSRTLGGTKVDEQFF.

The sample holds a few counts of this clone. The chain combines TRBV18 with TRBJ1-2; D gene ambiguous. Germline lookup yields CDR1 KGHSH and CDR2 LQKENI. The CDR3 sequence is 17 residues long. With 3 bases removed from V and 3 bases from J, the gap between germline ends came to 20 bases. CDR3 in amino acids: CASSPTGDEAGYYGYTF. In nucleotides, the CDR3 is TGTGCCAGCTCACCCACTGGAGATGAGGCAGGCTACTATGGCTACACCTTC. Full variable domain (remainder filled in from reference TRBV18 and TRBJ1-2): NAGVMQNPRHLVRRRGQEARLRCSPMKGHSHVYWYRQLPEEGLKFMVYLQKENIIDESGMPKERFSAEFPKEGPSILRIQQVVRGDSAAYFCASSPTGDEAGYYGYTFGSGTRLTVV.

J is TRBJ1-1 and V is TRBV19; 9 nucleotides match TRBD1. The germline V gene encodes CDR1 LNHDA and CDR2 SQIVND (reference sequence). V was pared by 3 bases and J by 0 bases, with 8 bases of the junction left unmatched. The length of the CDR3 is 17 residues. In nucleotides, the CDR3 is TGTGCCAGTAGTATGCCAAGGACAGGGGAAATGAACACTGAAGCTTTCTTT. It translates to CASSMPRTGEMNTEAFF.

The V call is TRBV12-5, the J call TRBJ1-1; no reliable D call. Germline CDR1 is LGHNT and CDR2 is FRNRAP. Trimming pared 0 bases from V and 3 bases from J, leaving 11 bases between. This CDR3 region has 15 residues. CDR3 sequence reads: CASGLVPGEDTEAFF. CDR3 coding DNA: TGTGCTAGTGGTTTGGTACCAGGCGAGGACACTGAAGCTTTCTTT.

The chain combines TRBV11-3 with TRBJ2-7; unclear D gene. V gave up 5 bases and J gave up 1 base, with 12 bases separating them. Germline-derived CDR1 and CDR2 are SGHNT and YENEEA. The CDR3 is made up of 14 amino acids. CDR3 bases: TGTGCCAGCAGCCCTTGGGCAAATTCCTACGAGCAGTACTTC. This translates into CASSPWANSYEQYF.

This chain's CDR3 is CASSLQVNTEAFF. Here the CDR3 DNA reads TGTGCCAGCAGCCTGCAGGTTAACACTGAAGCTTTCTTT. The V call is TRBV3-1 (or the pseudogene TRBV3-2), the J call TRBJ1-1; no clear D gene. Germline-derived CDR1 and CDR2 are LGHDT and YNNKEL (reference sequence). V lost 4 bases and J lost 2, with 8 bases in between. This CDR3 is 13 amino acids long.

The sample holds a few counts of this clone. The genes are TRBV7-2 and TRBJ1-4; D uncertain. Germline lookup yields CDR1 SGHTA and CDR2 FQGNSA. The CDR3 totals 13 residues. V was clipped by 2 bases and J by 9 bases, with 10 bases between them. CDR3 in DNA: TGTGCCAGCAGCTTACACTCGGACCAAAAACTGTTTTTT. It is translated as CASSLHSDQKLFF.

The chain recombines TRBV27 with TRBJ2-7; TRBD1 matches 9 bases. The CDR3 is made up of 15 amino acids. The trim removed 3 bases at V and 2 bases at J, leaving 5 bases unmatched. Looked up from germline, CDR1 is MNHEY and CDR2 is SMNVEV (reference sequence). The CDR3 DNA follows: TGTGCCAGCAGTTTGCTCCGGGACAGGGCCTACGAGCAGTACTTC. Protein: CASSLLRDRAYEQYF.

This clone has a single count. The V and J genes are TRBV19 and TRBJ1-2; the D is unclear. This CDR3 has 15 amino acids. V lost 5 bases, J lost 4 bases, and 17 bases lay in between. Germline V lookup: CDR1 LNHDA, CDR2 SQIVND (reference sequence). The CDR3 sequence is CASSPGIGLLYGYTF. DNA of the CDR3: TGTGCCAGTAGTCCCGGAATCGGTTTACTCTATGGCTACACCTTC.

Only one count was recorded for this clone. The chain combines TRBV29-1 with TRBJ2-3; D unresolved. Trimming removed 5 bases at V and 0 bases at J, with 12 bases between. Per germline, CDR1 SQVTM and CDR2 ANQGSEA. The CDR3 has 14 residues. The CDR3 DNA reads TGCAGCGTTACACCTACAGCCAGCACAGATACGCAGTATTTT. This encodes CSVTPTASTDTQYF.

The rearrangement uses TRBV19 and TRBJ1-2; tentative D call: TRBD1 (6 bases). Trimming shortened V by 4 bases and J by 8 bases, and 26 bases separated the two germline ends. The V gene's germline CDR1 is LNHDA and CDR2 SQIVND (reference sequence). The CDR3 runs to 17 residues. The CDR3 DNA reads TGTGCCAGTAGTACCCGCTCATCGGGGCAGGGGCTATACGGCTACACCTTC. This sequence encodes CASSTRSSGQGLYGYTF. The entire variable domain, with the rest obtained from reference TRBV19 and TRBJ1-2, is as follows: DGGITQSPKYLFRKEGQNVTLSCEQNLNHDAMYWYRQDPGQGLRLIYYSQIVNDFQKGDIAEGYSVSREKKESFPLTVTSAQKNPTAFYLCASSTRSSGQGLYGYTFGSGTRLTVV.

The CDR3 reads CASSQSDRLQETQYF. The CDR3 coding sequence is TGTGCCAGCTCACAGTCGGACAGGCTTCAAGAGACCCAGTACTTC. This chain links TRBV18 with TRBJ2-5; 7 positions agree with TRBD1. V shed 4 bases and J 2 bases; nucleotides not matched to a gene: 7. The germline V gene encodes CDR1 KGHSH and CDR2 LQKENI. The CDR3 contains 15 residues.

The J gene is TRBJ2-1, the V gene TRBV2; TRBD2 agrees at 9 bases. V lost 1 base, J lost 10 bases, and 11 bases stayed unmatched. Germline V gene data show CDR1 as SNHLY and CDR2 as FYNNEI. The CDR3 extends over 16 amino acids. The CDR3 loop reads CASSEGALAGSGEQFF. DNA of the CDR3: TGTGCCAGCAGTGAAGGGGCTCTAGCGGGGTCTGGGGAGCAGTTCTTC.

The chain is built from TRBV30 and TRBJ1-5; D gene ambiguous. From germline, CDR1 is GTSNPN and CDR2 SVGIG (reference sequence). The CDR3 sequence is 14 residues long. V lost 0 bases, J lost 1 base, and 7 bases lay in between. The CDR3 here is CAWSVTVSNQPQHF. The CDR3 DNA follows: TGTGCCTGGAGTGTAACAGTCAGCAATCAGCCCCAGCATTTT. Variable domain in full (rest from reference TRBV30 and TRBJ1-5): SQTIHQWPATLVQPVGSPLSLECTVEGTSNPNLYWYRQAAGRGLQLLFYSVGIGQISSEVPQNLSASRPQDRQFILSSKKLLLSDSGFYLCAWSVTVSNQPQHFGDGTRLSIL.

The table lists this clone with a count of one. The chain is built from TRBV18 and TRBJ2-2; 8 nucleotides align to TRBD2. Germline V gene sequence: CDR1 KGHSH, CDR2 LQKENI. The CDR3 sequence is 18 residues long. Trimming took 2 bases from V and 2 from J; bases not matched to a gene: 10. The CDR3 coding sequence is TGTGCCAGCTCACCAACTAGCGGAGCCCTTAGCAACACCGGGGAGCTGTTTTTT. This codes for CASSPTSGALSNTGELFF.

The CDR3 bases are TGTGCCAGCAGCCAAGATCACAGGGCCGGTGGTGGCTACACCTTC. It codes for CASSQDHRAGGGYTF. This chain connects TRBV3-1 (or the pseudogene TRBV3-2) to TRBJ1-2; D is perhaps TRBD1 (6 bases). V was trimmed by 0 bases and J by 7 bases, leaving 15 bases between them. The CDR3 length is 15 residues. Looked up from germline, CDR1 is LGHDT and CDR2 is YNNKEL (reference sequence).

CDR3 residues: CASSLGAYNEQFF. CDR3 in DNA: TGTGCCAGCAGCTTAGGGGCGTACAATGAGCAGTTCTTC. V is TRBV11-3 and J is TRBJ2-1; D gene unclear. The CDR3 contains 13 residues. Trimming cost V 1 base and J 4 bases, with 5 bases left between them. The germline V gene has CDR1 SGHNT and CDR2 YENEEA.

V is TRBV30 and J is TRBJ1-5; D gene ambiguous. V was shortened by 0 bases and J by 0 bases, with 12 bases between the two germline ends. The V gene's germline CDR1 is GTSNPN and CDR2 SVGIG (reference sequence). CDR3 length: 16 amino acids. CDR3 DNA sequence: TGTGCCTGGAGTGTAACGTGGGCAAGTAGCAATCAGCCCCAGCATTTT. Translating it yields CAWSVTWASSNQPQHF.